These T cell receptor beta chains were read from a single sample in a study of type 1 regulatory T cells. Via MiXCR, TCRdb re-called the reads, giving one row per CDR3 protein. Among about 62,000 distinct CDR3 sequences listed, 62% were seen once. For these TCRs, the target antigens are not known. Sequencing was carried out using cultured non-Tr1 T cells, either the whole culture or a sorted T cell fraction (not recorded which). These receptors originate from a human donor in good health. The conserved cysteine and the conserved F or W are not part of the CDR3 here.

v_call cdr3_aa
TRBV29-1 SGTDLLSYNEQF
TRBV6-1 ASSFDRAGANVLT
TRBV4-2 ASSPQALTSGPLRGELF
TRBV10-2 RTQGTDTQY
TRBV5-1 ASSLAGGVGKTYEQY
TRBV29-1 SVGSGNTEAF
TRBV7-8 ASSFWGNGYT
TRBV5-1 ASSLGTPTYEQY
TRBV2 ASMVGVDTGELF
TRBV5-4 ASSPHGNTGELF
TRBV29-1 SVENPGTEAF
TRBV20-1 SALLGTARWEQF
TRBV7-9 ANSLGAGKGYGYT
TRBV20-1 SASSLGTSGNTDTQY
TRBV7-2 ASSYRRHTGELF
TRBV28 ASSDGQGAYEQY
TRBV4-1 ASSQGLAIKRSGELF
TRBV6-5 ASSYSGLYYTGELF